This TCR beta chain was sequenced in a study of T cells in Graves' hyperthyroidism and ophthalmopathy. About the study: Peripheral blood was secured at the point of initial diagnosis, before any treatment.

Germline assignment: CDR1 LGHDT and CDR2 YNNKEL (reference sequence). CDR3 length equals 14 residues. Deletions cut 0 bases from V and 7 bases from J, with 12 bases between. Over 18 months, lack of ophthalmopathy progression marked Graves' hyperthyroidism as stable. Patients aged 18 to 65 had newly diagnosed hyperthyroidism lasting under 2 months. TCR beta CDR3 regions were amplified from RNA. Researchers ran a first-round RT-PCR on the TCR CDR3 using the HTBI primer set. Using its own MiXCR run on the multiplex PCR reads, TCRdb lists one record per CDR3 protein. The repertoire includes over 300,000 distinct CDR3 sequences, about 15% of them detected once, and 9.5% to 12% sits in the top ten. This clonotype showed up just a few times.

The TCR comes from an older woman with Graves' hyperthyroidism. The rearrangement uses TRBV3-1 and TRBJ1-1, with D tentatively TRBD1 (5 bases). Sample: blood. This CDR3 reads CASSQDVWGREAFF. DNA for the CDR3: TGTGCCAGCAGCCAAGATGTCTGGGGCCGTGAAGCTTTCTTT.